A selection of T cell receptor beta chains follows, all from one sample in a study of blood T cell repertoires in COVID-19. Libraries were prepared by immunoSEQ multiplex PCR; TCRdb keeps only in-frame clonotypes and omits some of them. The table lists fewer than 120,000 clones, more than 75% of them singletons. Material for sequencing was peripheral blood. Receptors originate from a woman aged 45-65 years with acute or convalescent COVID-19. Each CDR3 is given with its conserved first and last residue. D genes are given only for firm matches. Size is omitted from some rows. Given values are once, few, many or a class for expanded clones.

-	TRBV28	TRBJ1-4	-	TGTGCCAGCAGTTCGGGAGAAAAACTGTTTTTT	CASSSGEKLFF
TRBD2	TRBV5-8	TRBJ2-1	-	TGTGCCAGCAGCACCGGGGCAGTTAGCGGGAGCACCTACAATGAGCAGTTCTTC	CASSTGAVSGSTYNEQFF
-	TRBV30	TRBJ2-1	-	TGTGCCTGGAGTGTGGGCAGAGAATACAATGAGCAGTTCTTC	CAWSVGREYNEQFF
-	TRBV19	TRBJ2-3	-	TGTGCCAGTAGTATCGCGCGGGTCGGAGGGGATACGCAGTATTTT	CASSIARVGGDTQYF
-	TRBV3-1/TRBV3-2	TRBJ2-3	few	TGTGCCAGCAGCCAAGGGGCGGGGACTAGCACAGATACGCAGTATTTT	CASSQGAGTSTDTQYF
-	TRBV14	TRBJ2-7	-	TGTGCCAGCAAATTTACAGGGACCTACGAGCAGTACTTC	CASKFTGTYEQYF
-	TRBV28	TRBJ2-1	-	TGTGCCAGCAGTTTTCTGGCGGAAAAGGTCGGTGAGCAGTTCTTC	CASSFLAEKVGEQFF
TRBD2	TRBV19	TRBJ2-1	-	TGTGCCAGTAGTGCGGTAGCGGGAGCTACCTACAATGAGCAGTTCTTC	CASSAVAGATYNEQFF
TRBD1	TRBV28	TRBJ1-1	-	TGTGCCAGCAGGGCGCCGGGACAGATGAACACTGAAGCTTTCTTT	CASRAPGQMNTEAFF
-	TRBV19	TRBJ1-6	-	TGTGCCAGTAGTCTCAATATGATCGAGAATAATTCACCCCTCCACTTT	CASSLNMIENNSPLHF
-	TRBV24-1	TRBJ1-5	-	TGTGCCACCAGTGATGGAGCAACAGGGCGGAGCAATCAGCCCCAGCATTTT	CATSDGATGRSNQPQHF
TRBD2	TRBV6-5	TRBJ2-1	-	TGTGCCAGCAGAGTTGGGAGGGTCTCCTACAATGAGCAGTTCTTC	CASRVGRVSYNEQFF
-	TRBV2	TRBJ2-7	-	TGTGCCAGCAGGGCCTACACAGGGTTGGGAGAGCAGTACTTC	CASRAYTGLGEQYF
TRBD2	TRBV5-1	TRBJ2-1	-	TGCGCCAGCAGCGTAACTAGCGGGGTAAACAATGAGCAGTTCTTC	CASSVTSGVNNEQFF
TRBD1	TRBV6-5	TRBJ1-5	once	TGTGCCAGCAGTACGGACAGGGCCCAGCCCCAGCATTTT	CASSTDRAQPQHF
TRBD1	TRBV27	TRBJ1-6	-	TGTGCCAGCGGGGGCAGGACAGGGTCGAATTCACCCCTCCACTTT	CASGGRTGSNSPLHF
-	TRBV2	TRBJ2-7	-	TGTGCCAGCAGCATTCAGGGGGGCTACGAGCAGTACTTC	CASSIQGGYEQYF
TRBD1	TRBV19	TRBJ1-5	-	TGTGCCAGTAGTGTCGGACAGGGCCAGGGTGGCGGGCCCCAGCATTTT	CASSVGQGQGGGPQHF
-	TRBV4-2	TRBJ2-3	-	TGTGCCAGCAGCCAAGGTTTAGCTATAGTGGCAGATACGCAGTATTTT	CASSQGLAIVADTQYF
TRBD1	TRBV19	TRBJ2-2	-	TGTGCCAGTAGGACCCCGCCTGGCAGGGGGAATAACGCCGGGGAGCTGTTTTTT	CASRTPPGRGNNAGELFF
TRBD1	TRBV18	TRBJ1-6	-	TGTGCCAGCTCACCACCGGCCGGGACAGGGTACTCACCCCTCCACTTT	CASSPPAGTGYSPLHF
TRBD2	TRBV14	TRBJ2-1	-	TGTGCCAGCAGCCGAAGGTGGACTAGCGGGAGTATCTGGAATGAGCAGTTCTTC	CASSRRWTSGSIWNEQFF
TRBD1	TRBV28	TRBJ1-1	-	TGTGCCAGCAGTCCCTCCCAGGGGGCCCGAGACACTGAAGCTTTCTTT	CASSPSQGARDTEAFF
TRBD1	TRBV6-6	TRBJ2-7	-	TGTGCCAGCGGGGACAGGGAGAAATACGAGCAGTACTTC	CASGDREKYEQYF
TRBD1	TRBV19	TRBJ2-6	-	TGTGCCAGTAGAAGGACAGGGGGGGCCAACGTCCTGACTTTC	CASRRTGGANVLTF
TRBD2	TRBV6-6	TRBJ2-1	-	TGTGCCAGCAGTTATAGCGGGAGGGGAGTGGGCGGGCAGTTCTTC	CASSYSGRGVGGQFF
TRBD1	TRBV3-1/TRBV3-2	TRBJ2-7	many	TGTGCCAGCAGCCAAGCGAGGGGACAGCTCCGGGAGCAGTACTTC	CASSQARGQLREQYF
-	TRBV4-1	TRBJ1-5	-	TGCGCCAGCAGCCAAGGTAACAGCTTAGGAAATCAGCCCCAGCATTTT	CASSQGNSLGNQPQHF
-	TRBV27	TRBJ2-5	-	TGTGCCAGCAGTCCCGCGGGACTTAGAGGGGAGACCCAGTACTTC	CASSPAGLRGETQYF
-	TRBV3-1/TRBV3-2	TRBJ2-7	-	TGTGCCAGCAGCCAAGAGCACAGTCACTACGAGCAGTACTTC	CASSQEHSHYEQYF
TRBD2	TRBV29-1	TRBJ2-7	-	TGCAGCGCAGAAACTAGCGTAAACGGGGGAGAGCAGTACTTC	CSAETSVNGGEQYF
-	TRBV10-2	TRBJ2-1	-	TGCGCCAGCAGTGAGTCCCGAGGCCCTAGCACTCCCTACAATGAGCAGTTCTTC	CASSESRGPSTPYNEQFF
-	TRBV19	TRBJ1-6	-	TGTGCCAGTAGTGCCCTCCCGGGAGGGCTGGGTTCACCCCTCCACTTT	CASSALPGGLGSPLHF
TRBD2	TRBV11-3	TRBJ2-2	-	TGTGCCAGCAGCTTAGATTATGGGACTAGCCATAACACCGGGGAGCTGTTTTTT	CASSLDYGTSHNTGELFF
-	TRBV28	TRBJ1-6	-	TGTGCCAGCAGGGGGGCGGGCGGCTTCAATTCACCCCTCCACTTT	CASRGAGGFNSPLHF
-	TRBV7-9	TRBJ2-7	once	TGTGCCAGCAGCCCCGAGTACGAGCAGTACTTC	CASSPEYEQYF
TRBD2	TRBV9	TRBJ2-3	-	TGTGCCAGCAGCGAGAGGGGGGGACTAGCGGGAGTCTATTTT	CASSERGGLAGVYF
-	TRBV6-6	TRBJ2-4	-	TGTGCCAGCAGTTCCCTCCAGGCAGGAAACATTCAGTACTTC	CASSSLQAGNIQYF
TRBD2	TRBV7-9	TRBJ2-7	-	TGTGCCAGCAGCTTAGCGGGCGGGAGCCACGAGCAGTACTTC	CASSLAGGSHEQYF
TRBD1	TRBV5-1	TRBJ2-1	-	TGCGCCAGCAGCTTCGACAGGGCCCCAAACAATGAGCAGTTCTTC	CASSFDRAPNNEQFF
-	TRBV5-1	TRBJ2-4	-	TGCGCCAGCAGCTTGAGCGGATCCAAAAACATTCAGTACTTC	CASSLSGSKNIQYF
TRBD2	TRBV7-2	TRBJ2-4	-	TGTGCCAACGTGGGTGGACTAGCGGGGAGAGGCAAAAACATTCAGTACTTC	CANVGGLAGRGKNIQYF
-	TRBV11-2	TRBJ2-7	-	TGTGCCAGCAGCTTGCGGCTTGTTAGCGAGCAGTACTTC	CASSLRLVSEQYF
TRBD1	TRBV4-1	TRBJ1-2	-	TGCGCCAGCAGCCAAACCGGGACAGGGGACTATGGCTACACCTTC	CASSQTGTGDYGYTF
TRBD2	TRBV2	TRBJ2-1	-	TGTGCCAGCAGTGTAAGGACTAGCAGGTATGAGCAGTTCTTC	CASSVRTSRYEQFF
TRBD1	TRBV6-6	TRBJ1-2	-	TGTGCCAGCAATAAGGGGGCTGAATATGGCTACACCTTC	CASNKGAEYGYTF
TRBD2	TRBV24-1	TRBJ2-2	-	TGTGCCACCAGTGACCCTGAGGGTTCGGGACTAGCGGGAGGTCTCGGGGAGCTGTTTTTT	CATSDPEGSGLAGGLGELFF
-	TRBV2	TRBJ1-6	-	TGTGCCAGCAGTGAAGTACTCGACGGGGGACCCCTCCACTTT	CASSEVLDGGPLHF
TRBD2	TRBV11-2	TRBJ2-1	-	TGTGCCAGCAGCTCCCAACCGGCGGGAGGCTGGGACAATGAGCAGTTCTTC	CASSSQPAGGWDNEQFF
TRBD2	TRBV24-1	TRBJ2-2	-	TGTGCCACCAGTGGGATGGCGGGAGGGCCGAGCACCGGGGAGCTGTTTTTT	CATSGMAGGPSTGELFF
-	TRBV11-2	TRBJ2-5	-	TGTGCCAGCAGCCCCGGTGAGGCCCAGTACTTC	CASSPGEAQYF
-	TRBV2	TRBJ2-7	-	TGTGCCAGCAGCCGGGACTTTTCCTCGGCCTACGAGCAGTACTTC	CASSRDFSSAYEQYF
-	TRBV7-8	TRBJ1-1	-	TGTGCCAGCAGCTTAGTATGGAACACTGAAGCTTTCTTT	CASSLVWNTEAFF
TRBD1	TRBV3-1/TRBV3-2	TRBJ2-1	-	TGTGCCAGCAGCCAAGGTTTCGGGACAGGACTCAATGAGCAGTTCTTC	CASSQGFGTGLNEQFF